The rows below give T cell receptor beta chains drawn from one sample of a study of T cell responses to AZD1222 COVID-19 vaccine. Produced via immunoSEQ multiplex PCR; TCRdb's table is partial and in-frame only. The table lists more than 150,000 clones, around 94% of them singletons. Sequencing was performed on peripheral blood, taken on day 0 of AZD1222 vaccination. These receptors originate from an adult in good health. CDR3s leave out the opening cysteine and the closing phenylalanine or tryptophan.

v_call,cdr3_aa
TRBV6-5,ASSRPGSQGEQY
TRBV18,ASSYWTGTLRNTIY
TRBV7-9,ASSQDRSQKGGYT
TRBV6-4,ASSPPERIGQPQH
TRBV6-5,ASSYSNNQPQH
TRBV9,ASSFGEALH
TRBV7-9,ASTRVGGTEAF
TRBV10-1,ASSEYPSYEQY
TRBV19,ASSMAGGKYEQY
TRBV10-3,AISGRSEITDTQY